The 13 T cell receptor beta chains below were found in one sample sequenced in a study of blood T cell repertoires in COVID-19. TCRdb's table, derived via immunoSEQ multiplex PCR, lists solely in-frame clones and lacks some. This table holds more than 150,000 clones, approximately 94% found once. The sequencing input was peripheral blood. The receptors were gathered from a man aged 25-45 years with COVID-19, enrolled during active disease.

CDR3 residues: CASSLLDEKLFF. CDR3 sequence (DNA): TGTGCCAGCAGCTTGCTAGACGAAAAACTGTTTTTT. The chain joins TRBV7-9 to TRBJ1-4; the D is unclear. Trimming cost V 3 bases and J 8 bases, with 7 bases left between them. Germline V gene sequence: CDR1 SEHNR, CDR2 FQNEAQ (reference sequence). The CDR3 runs 12 residues. Drawing the rest from reference TRBV7-9 and TRBJ1-4, the complete variable domain is DTGVSQNPRHKITKRGQNVTFRCDPISEHNRLYWYRQTLGQGPEFLTYFQNEAQLEKSRLLSDRFSAERPKGSFSTLEIQRTEQGDSAMYLCASSLLDEKLFFGSGTQLSVL.

This rearrangement joins TRBV4-1 to TRBJ1-1; TRBD1 matches at 10 bases. Looked up from germline, CDR1 is MGHRA and CDR2 is YSYEKL. V shed 0 bases, J shed 7 bases, and the junction held 11 bases outside the gene matches. This CDR3 contains 17 residues. CDR3 coding DNA: TGCGCCAGCAGCCAAGATGAAGTGGGGGACAGGGGTATTGAAGCTTTCTTT. It translates to CASSQDEVGDRGIEAFF.

V gene TRBV25-1 combines with J gene TRBJ1-4; TRBD1 agrees at 7 bases. The CDR3 has 14 residues. Germline-derived CDR1 and CDR2 are MGHDK and SYGVNS. Trimming cost V 8 bases and J 3 bases; bases outside gene matches: 6. DNA for the CDR3: TGTGCCAGCGCCACAGGGGCCTCTAATGAAAAACTGTTTTTT. Translating it yields CASATGASNEKLFF. Complete variable domain (other parts from reference TRBV25-1 and TRBJ1-4): EADIYQTPRYLVIGTGKKITLECSQTMGHDKMYWYQQDPGMELHLIHYSYGVNSTEKGDLSSESTVSRIRTEHFPLTLESARPSHTSQYLCASATGASNEKLFFGSGTQLSVL.

The DNA of the CDR3 is TGTGCCAGCTCACCATCGGACAGGGGTGTTGTCACTGAAGCTTTCTTT. It encodes CASSPSDRGVVTEAFF. The J gene is TRBJ1-1, the V gene TRBV18; 9 nucleotides align to TRBD1. The CDR3 has 16 amino acids. Losses at the gene ends were 2 bases for V and 4 bases for J; bases not matched to a gene: 8. Germline CDR1 reads KGHSH; CDR2 reads LQKENI.

This clone has only a few counts. V is TRBV6-5 and J is TRBJ2-2; D not certain. Looked up from germline, CDR1 is MNHEY and CDR2 is SVGAGI. The CDR3 spans 15 residues. V shed 5 bases and J shed 0 bases, with 10 bases lying between them. For the CDR3, the DNA is TGTGCCAGCAGTCCCCTAGACGCGAACACCGGGGAGCTGTTTTTT. Its translation is CASSPLDANTGELFF.

The chain links TRBV30 to TRBJ1-4; 8 bases agree with TRBD1. Germline assignment: CDR1 GTSNPN and CDR2 SVGIG (reference sequence). The CDR3 consists of 14 residues. V shed 4 bases and J 7 bases; nucleotides not matched to a gene: 8. CDR3 region: CAWTLRGLSEKLFF. The CDR3 DNA reads as TGTGCCTGGACCCTCAGGGGGCTTTCTGAAAAACTGTTTTTT.

This chain joins TRBV18 and TRBJ2-3; TRBD2 aligns across 10 bases. The CDR3 spans 16 residues. The trim removed 3 bases at V and 2 bases at J, leaving 5 bases unmatched. CDR1 and CDR2 from the germline V gene are KGHSH and LQKENI. Here the CDR3 DNA reads TGTGCCAGCTCACCTCTTGGGACTAGCGACACAGATACGCAGTATTTT. Translating gives CASSPLGTSDTDTQYF.

The gene calls are TRBV2 and TRBJ2-1; TRBD1 agrees at 8 bases. Germline CDR1 reads SNHLY; CDR2 reads FYNNEI. The CDR3 length is 15 residues. The V gene end was trimmed by 6 bases and the J gene end by 7 bases; junction bases not matched to a gene: 11. The CDR3 nucleotides are TGTGCCAGCAGAGCTGGGACAGGAAATAGGAATGAGCAGTTCTTC. It yields the protein CASRAGTGNRNEQFF.

CDR3: CARRPDRDDTEAFF. The CDR3 DNA reads as TGTGCCAGAAGACCGGACAGGGACGACACTGAAGCTTTCTTT. This chain uses TRBV5-3 with TRBJ1-1, with 8 bases aligning to TRBD1. TRBV5-3 has ORF status, its function being uncertain. This CDR3 contains 14 residues. The trim removed 5 bases at V and 3 bases at J, leaving 6 bases unmatched.

The chain employs TRBV11-2 and TRBJ2-7, with TRBD2 as a possible D gene (5 bases). V lost 3 bases to trimming and J lost 3 bases, with 12 bases between them. The CDR3 length is 14 residues. Germline V CDR1 and CDR2: SGHAT, FQNNGV. The CDR3 DNA is TGTGCCAGCAGCTTTGCCGGACGGGGCTACGAGCAGTACTTC. As protein: CASSFAGRGYEQYF.

The chain has TRBV7-2 and TRBJ1-1; 10 bases are a match to TRBD1. CDR1 and CDR2 (germline): SGHTA, FQGNSA. Germline trimming cut 5 bases from V and 3 bases from J; bases unmatched to any gene: 9. The CDR3 has 16 residues. CDR3: CASSPMDRGDHTEAFF. The CDR3, as DNA: TGTGCCAGCAGCCCCATGGACAGGGGGGATCACACTGAAGCTTTCTTT.

The chain is built from TRBV5-1 and TRBJ1-2; 9 bases match TRBD1. From germline, CDR1 is SGHRS and CDR2 YFSETQ. The ends lost 4 bases at V and 4 bases at J; junction bases unmatched: 8. This CDR3 spans 15 amino acids. The chain's CDR3 is CASSDLQGAGYGYTF. The CDR3 region has the DNA TGCGCCAGCAGCGATTTACAGGGGGCCGGCTATGGCTACACCTTC.

This chain uses TRBV9 with TRBJ1-2, with a possible D match to TRBD1 (6 bases). Germline V lookup: CDR1 SGDLS, CDR2 YYNGEE. CDR3 length: 15 amino acids. The V and J ends lost 3 bases and 3 bases respectively, with 15 bases between them. CDR3 in amino acids: CASSAGTPNDYGYTF. The CDR3 coding sequence is TGTGCCAGCAGCGCCGGGACACCGAACGACTATGGCTACACCTTC.